This T cell receptor beta chain emerged from a study of blood T cell repertoires in COVID-19 (dated by TCRdb to 2020 to 2022). Regarding the research as a whole: Samples covering the acute and convalescent phases of COVID-19 were provided by collaborators in the United States, Italy and Spain. The samples were drawn from two sources: the first 160 participants of the ongoing ImmuneRACE study, and 950 to 1,500 subjects contributed by 6 global collaborators. Sample metadata almost always included a de-identified subject ID, COVID-19 status, age in years and sex. The material from the prospective study consisted of cDNA or gDNA derived from T cells, B-cell-depleted T cells, or PBMCs. A freely available public database, intended as a resource for researchers studying the immune response to SARS-CoV-2, is where the repertoires were released. HLA class I and class II types, where available, came from metadata supplied by the sample provider rather than from assay-based typing. Subjects who had been exposed to COVID-19, were actively infected with it, or had recovered from it provided the deeply sampled blood TCRbeta repertoires that made up the dataset. On the study overall, not on this receptor specifically: How much clinical and demographic metadata was included differed by source and by participant, and the metadata was provided uncurated.

For CDR1 and CDR2, the germline V gene lists SGHVS and FNYEAQ. V gives up 1 base and J gives up 4 bases, and the segment between their germline ends measures 13 bases. Counted from cysteine to phenylalanine, this CDR3 has 15 amino acids. Just the 45-base CDR3 DNA is kept, in frame starting at base 1. The immunoSEQ Assay, a bias-controlled multiplex PCR, was used to amplify TCRbeta CDR3 regions from genomic DNA. Per the original workflow: The number of nucleated cells in each sample was estimated by amplification of reference gene primers within the assay. To quantify the absolute abundance of each unique TCRbeta CDR3 rearrangement, sequence reads were collapsed and filtered. Productive Simpson clonality was computed per sample as the square root of Simpson's diversity index over productive rearrangements. TCRdb took this table from immuneACCESS and kept in-frame rearrangements with V and J called. Such tables lack part of the clones; where checked against another copy, unresolved V genes explain under half of the gap, and the rest is unexplained. D and trimming were read from the DNA, whereas the V and J calls and clone size are those reported in that table. This sample gives tens of thousands of clones in total; 85% to 90% of them show up just once. Around 20% of the sample rests with the top ten.

Each collaborating institution followed its own protocols to collect whole blood in K2EDTA tubes. For TCRbeta analysis, collaborator samples were shipped as frozen whole blood, as isolated PBMCs, or as DNA extracted from either sample type. Details on this clone: The specificity of this receptor is unknown. No qualities accompany the bases; no much larger clone lies one base away.

The chain employs TRBV7-6 and TRBJ1-2; the D gene is perhaps TRBD1, on 5 matching bases. The receptor was derived from a man aged 50 to 59 in a cohort sampled during active COVID-19. The sequenced sample consisted of peripheral blood. The CDR3 region has the sequence CASSLEAGRGYGYTF. The nucleotides are TGTGCCAGCAGCTTAGAGGCGGGACGGGGCTATGGCTACACCTTC.